This T cell receptor (beta chain) was captured in a study of CD8+ T cells in alopecia areata (dated 2018 in TCRdb). With regard to the full study: To study T cell clonal expansion in alopecia areata, the researchers applied high-throughput TCRbeta sequencing to both the C3H/HeJ mouse model and human patients. In humans, TCRbeta sequencing was performed on scalp tissue and on sorted CD4+ and CD8+ peripheral blood T cells from healthy controls and from patients with patchy or totalis/universalis alopecia areata. TCRbeta CDR3 regions were amplified by immunoSEQ multiplex PCR with 35 Vbeta forward and 13 Jbeta reverse primers. Scalp clonality was compared across normal scalp (n=4), patchy alopecia areata scalp (n=8), and alopecia totalis/universalis scalp (n=8). RNA came from the PAXgene miRNA kit for fixed scalp, the miRNeasy kit for PBMCs, and the RNeasy kit for mouse skin. General findings and caveats noted by the study authors: TCR sequences shared between patients were less clear than in mice, possibly partly because of HLA diversity in the patient population. Scalp TCR repertoire analysis is complicated because resident alphabeta T cells in normal human skin are also sequenced, whereas mouse skin is dominated by gammadelta T cells. Higher clonality and more expanded CD8+ clones were observed in lesional scalp than in normal scalp, particularly in alopecia totalis/universalis, a finding suggestive of antigenic drive.

The V end loses 7 bases and the J end loses 8 bases, and a stretch of 20 bases separates them. CDR1 and CDR2 are drawn from the germline V gene: SQVTM, ANQGSEA. The CDR3, from cysteine to phenylalanine, totals 13 residues. Of all the DNA, just the CDR3 is kept, 39 bases in frame from base 1. Turning to this clone: There is no known antigen for this receptor. No much larger clone exists at a distance of one base, and base qualities are not known.

The library was obtained by the immunoSEQ multiplex PCR assay. For TCR sequencing, RNA was extracted from every sample and reverse transcribed into cDNA to serve as template. First-strand cDNA was synthesized with SuperScript III using a 2:1 mix of oligo-dT and random hexamers. A synthetic immune receptor repertoire was used to measure amplification bias, and any remaining bias was corrected computationally. The source study handled its data this way. Raw reads were preprocessed for error removal, and CDR3 was defined according to IMGT conventions as running from the conserved cysteine to phenylalanine. Clonality was calculated as 1 minus Shannon entropy normalized by log2 of the number of productive unique TCRs. Whether scalp clones were CD4 or CD8 was inferred by matching scalp TCRbeta sequences against CD4 and CD8 repertoires sorted from blood. In TCRdb, the immuneACCESS table is reduced to in-frame sequences with V and J assigned. These tables do not hold every clone; where another copy was compared, an unresolved V gene accounts for under half, and the others remain unexplained. Clone size and the V and J calls come from that table; the DNA yielded D and trimming. For this sample there are tens of thousands of clones; 44% appear just once. Just over 50% of the sample lies in the top ten.

Peripheral blood and lesional scalp punch biopsies were obtained from patients with alopecia areata. PBMCs were isolated by density centrifugation and stained for CD3, CD4 and CD8, after which CD4+ and CD8+ T cells were sorted on a FACSAria. The untreated alopecia areata patients were recruited through a multicenter biomarker study. In four or five patients from the biomarker study, the blood CD8+ T cells went through an additional sort into NKG2D-low and NKG2D-high fractions. The chain is made from TRBV29-1 and TRBJ1-2, with TRBD1 tentatively as D gene (6 bases match). This TCR was sampled from a human donor with alopecia areata. Sequencing was performed on NKG2D-low CD8+ T cells sorted from blood. The cell subset or site label for this specimen denotes: sorted CD8+ NKG2D-low blood T cells. The DNA sequence follows: TGCAGCGCCGGGGGCAGCGCTGCTGAGGGCTACACCTTC. Its amino acids are CSAGGSAAEGYTF.